What follows is one T cell receptor (beta chain) and its context. The data stem from a study of CD8 T cells in Susac syndrome. cDNA came from around 0.5 to 1 ug RNA primed by random hexamers. The CDR3 of TCR beta was amplified by immunoSEQ multiplex PCR across 54 Vbeta and 13 Jbeta. TCRdb passed the immunoSEQ multiplex PCR reads through MiXCR, listing each CDR3 protein once. Counted here are 180,000 or so distinct CDR3 sequences, nearly 95% occurring once; the ten biggest clones make up just under 0.095%. Trimming took 6 bases from V and 3 from J; bases not matched to a gene: 16. Germline V lookup: CDR1 MGHRA, CDR2 YSYEKL. The CDR3 is 18 residues long. The multiple sclerosis control group comprised treatment-naive patients with stable or active relapsing-remitting disease.

The sample was CD4+ T cells from PBMCs. The source of this sequence is a human donor with multiple sclerosis. J is TRBJ2-3 and V is TRBV4-1; 9 nucleotides line up with TRBD2. CDR3 nucleotide sequence: TGCGCCAGCAGTCGAACCCCGGGACTAGCTACCCGAACAGATACGCAGTATTTT. It yields the protein CASSRTPGLATRTDTQYF.